The 10 T cell receptor beta chains below come from one sample, sequenced in a study of T cells in localized non-small cell lung cancer. Only in-frame clones appear in the TCRdb table, and some are missing; sequencing was by immunoSEQ multiplex PCR. The sample carries approximately 3,000 clones, 20% to 25% recorded once. This sample comprised lung tumor tissue, obtained before any cancer treatment. These receptors were obtained from a man between 35 and 75 years old with stage III lung adenocarcinoma.

V and J are TRBV28 and TRBJ1-3, with a possible D match to TRBD1 (6 bases). Trimming cost V 2 bases and J 0 bases, with 11 bases left between them. The V gene's germline CDR1 is MDHEN and CDR2 SYDVKM. This CDR3 is built from 16 residues. CDR3 sequence (DNA): TGTGCCAGCAGTTTAATCCCAGGGGTCTCTGGAAACACCATATATTTT. Protein sequence: CASSLIPGVSGNTIYF.

This clone counts as medium-sized. The chain carries TRBV6-8 and TRBJ1-2, with 8 positions matching TRBD1. The V and J ends lost 3 bases and 6 bases, in that order; junction bases with no gene match: 3. The CDR3 loop spans 13 amino acids. Germline V gives CDR1 MNHGY, CDR2 SAAAGT. The CDR3 sequence is CASSYQGANGYTF. CDR3 bases: TGTGCCAGCAGTTATCAGGGGGCTAATGGCTACACCTTC.

By its share, this clone is medium-sized. The rearrangement links TRBV11-3 to TRBJ1-1, with D possibly being TRBD1 (5 bases). Germline CDR1 and CDR2: SGHNT and YENEEA. The CDR3 runs 15 residues. With 3 bases removed from V and 4 bases from J, the gap between germline ends came to 15 bases. In DNA, the CDR3 is TGTGCCAGCAGCTTGGCAGGGTGGGGGACCACTGAAGCTTTCTTT. Protein product: CASSLAGWGTTEAFF.

This chain joins TRBV6-8 and TRBJ2-3; maybe TRBD2 (5 bases). The CDR3 contains 14 residues. V was trimmed by 10 bases and J by 4 bases, leaving 18 bases between them. The V gene's germline CDR1 is MNHGY and CDR2 SAAAGT. CDR3 in DNA: TGTGCCATCAGCGGAGGTCGGGGTGCAGATACGCAGTATTTT. It yields the protein CAISGGRGADTQYF.

Only a few counts were recorded for this clone. This CDR3 is CASFSGQETQYF. The CDR3 coding sequence is TGTGCCAGCTTTAGCGGGCAAGAGACCCAGTACTTC. The chain carries TRBV6-8 and TRBJ2-5; 7 bases align to TRBD2. V dropped 8 bases and J dropped 2; count of bases not matched to a gene: 2. The CDR3 is made up of 12 amino acids. The V gene's germline CDR1 is MNHGY and CDR2 SAAAGT.

This clone appeared a few times. The J gene is TRBJ2-7, the V gene TRBV15, with TRBD1 matching 11 bases. V was pared by 6 bases and J by 6 bases, with 10 bases of the junction left unmatched. Germline V gene data show CDR1 as LNHNV and CDR2 as YYDKDF (reference sequence). The CDR3 has 15 residues. As DNA, the CDR3 is TGTGCCACCAGAAGGTCCGGACAGGGGGCGGGCGAGCAGTACTTC. As protein: CATRRSGQGAGEQYF. Based on the CDR3 plus reference TRBV15 and TRBJ2-7, the full variable domain is DAMVIQNPRYQVTQFGKPVTLSCSQTLNHNVMYWYQQKSSQAPKLLFHYYDKDFNNEADTPDNFQSRRPNTSFCFLDIRSPGLGDTAMYLCATRRSGQGAGEQYFGPGTRLTVT.

This clone was seen more than once but under ten times. This sequence joins TRBV6-8 and TRBJ2-5, with D possibly being TRBD2 (5 bases). This CDR3 contains 15 residues. Trimming pared 5 bases from V and 4 bases from J, leaving 17 bases between. Germline CDR1 reads MNHGY; CDR2 reads SAAAGT. The DNA for the CDR3 is TGTGCCAGCAGTCCCCGGAGGACTGGCCGAGAGACCCAGTACTTC. It is translated as CASSPRRTGRETQYF.

The chain carries TRBV5-1 and TRBJ2-1, with 10 nucleotides matching TRBD2. CDR1 is SGHRS and CDR2 is YFSETQ in the germline V gene. With 3 bases clipped from V and 6 bases from J, the junction kept 6 bases outside the gene matches. This CDR3 is 15 amino acids long. The CDR3 DNA follows: TGCGCCAGCAGCTCTGGTAGCGGGGGGATCAATGAGCAGTTCTTC. It codes for CASSSGSGGINEQFF. Full variable domain (outside the CDR3, taken from reference TRBV5-1 and TRBJ2-1): KAGVTQTPRYLIKTRGQQVTLSCSPISGHRSVSWYQQTPGQGLQFLFEYFSETQRNKGNFPGRFSGRQFSNSRSEMNVSTLELGDSALYLCASSSGSGGINEQFFGPGTRLTVL.

The V call is TRBV18, the J call TRBJ2-5; no clear D. The CDR3 spans 15 residues. Germline V gene lookup returns CDR1 KGHSH and CDR2 LQKENI. V was clipped by 1 base and J by 3 bases, with 12 bases between them. CDR3 amino acids: CASSPLMADKETQYF. The CDR3 DNA follows: TGTGCCAGCTCACCACTTATGGCAGATAAAGAGACCCAGTACTTC.

The rearrangement uses TRBV6-8 and TRBJ1-1, with D unclear. The length of the CDR3 is 13 residues. V dropped 6 bases and J dropped 6 bases, with 14 bases sitting between them. The V gene's germline CDR1 is MNHGY and CDR2 SAAAGT. The CDR3 DNA follows: TGTGCCAGCAGAGGACGGCCCAACGCTGAAGCTTTCTTT. Encoded protein: CASRGRPNAEAFF.